The 9 T cell receptor beta chains below all came from one sample that was sequenced in a study of cytotoxic CD8 clonotypes in ibrutinib-treated CLL. Here immunoSEQ multiplex PCR was the method, and the copy in TCRdb shows in-frame clones only, minus some. The repertoire has over 120,000 clones, more than 70% of them found once; the top ten carry approximately 7.6%. The sequenced sample was PBMCs, obtained after 36 months of ibrutinib treatment. All receptors derive from a human donor with chronic lymphocytic leukemia.

This clone is a singleton in its sample. The rearrangement joins TRBV18 to TRBJ2-7; 8 nucleotides align to TRBD2. The CDR3 covers 13 residues. V was clipped by 6 bases and J by 3 bases; unmatched bases: 4. Germline-derived CDR1 and CDR2 are KGHSH and LQKENI. This CDR3 reads CASSSSGGYEQYF. The CDR3 DNA is TGTGCCAGCTCTTCCAGCGGGGGCTACGAGCAGTACTTC.

This clone was seen only a few times. V gene TRBV5-6 combines with J gene TRBJ1-2; D might be TRBD1 (5 bases). Germline loops: CDR1 SGHDT, CDR2 YYEEEE. The CDR3 is 14 amino acids. Trimming shortened V by 1 base and J by 4 bases, and 11 bases separated the two germline ends. CDR3 sequence (DNA): TGTGCCAGCAGCTTGCTTGACAGATCCTATGGCTACACCTTC. Protein: CASSLLDRSYGYTF. Based on the CDR3 plus reference TRBV5-6 and TRBJ1-2, the full variable domain is DAGVTQSPTHLIKTRGQQVTLRCSPKSGHDTVSWYQQALGQGPQFIFQYYEEEERQRGNFPDRFSGHQFPNYSSELNVNALLLGDSALYLCASSLLDRSYGYTFGSGTRLTVV.

The V call is TRBV6-4, the J call TRBJ2-3; 12 bases are a match to TRBD1. CDR1 and CDR2 (germline): MRHNA, SNTAGT. This CDR3 region has 15 residues. V trimming: 6 bases; J trimming: 5 bases; junction bases outside the gene matches: 6. In nucleotides, the CDR3 is TGTGCCAGCAGCTCGGGACAGGGGGCAGGAGATACGCAGTATTTT. Translating gives CASSSGQGAGDTQYF.

This clone was detected a few times. The rearrangement links TRBV27 to TRBJ1-6; D perhaps matches TRBD1 (5 bases). The V and J ends lost 5 bases and 13 bases respectively, with 15 bases between them. This CDR3 comprises 13 residues. Germline lookup yields CDR1 MNHEY and CDR2 SMNVEV (reference sequence). The CDR3 DNA is TGTGCCAGCAGTACCGAGGGGTTCCGGCCCCTCCACTTT. Translating gives CASSTEGFRPLHF.

The CDR3 loop reads CASRGGGDEQFF. For the CDR3, the DNA is TGCGCCAGCAGAGGAGGCGGGGATGAGCAGTTCTTC. V usage is TRBV23-1 and J usage is TRBJ2-1, with a tentative D call TRBD2 (6 bases). TRBV23-1 is an open reading frame, and its role is uncertain. The CDR3 loop spans 12 amino acids. Trimming pared 6 bases from V and 8 bases from J, leaving 11 bases between.

On this clone: Other DNA sequences from this sample encode an identical CDR3 as well. This chain joins TRBV2 and TRBJ1-2, with TRBD1 as a possible D gene (6 bases). The germline gives CDR1 SNHLY, CDR2 FYNNEI. The CDR3 covers 13 residues. V shed 3 bases and J shed 3 bases, with 8 bases lying between them. The CDR3 DNA follows: TGTGCCAGCAGTGAGCAGGGGTACTATGGCTACACCTTC. This codes for CASSEQGYYGYTF. Full variable domain (remainder filled in from reference TRBV2 and TRBJ1-2): EPEVTQTPSHQVTQMGQEVILRCVPISNHLYFYWYRQILGQKVEFLVSFYNNEISEKSEIFDDQFSVERPDGSNFTLKIRSTKLEDSAMYFCASSEQGYYGYTFGSGTRLTVV.

The CDR3 DNA reads TGCGCCAGCAGCTTCCTAGCCTCAGACACCTATGGCTACACCTTC. Residues: CASSFLASDTYGYTF. This chain uses TRBV5-1 with TRBJ1-2; D is unclear. The germline gives CDR1 SGHRS, CDR2 YFSETQ. The CDR3 sequence is 15 residues long. Trimming removed 2 bases from V and 4 bases from J, with 15 bases in between.

This clone was recorded once. V is TRBV5-4 and J is TRBJ1-2; 9 bases match TRBD1. This CDR3 region has 14 residues. V dropped 3 bases and J dropped 6; count of bases not matched to a gene: 6. Germline assignment: CDR1 SGHNT and CDR2 YYREEE (reference sequence). CDR3: CASSWGTGGNGYTF. The CDR3 region has the DNA TGTGCCAGCAGCTGGGGTACAGGGGGCAATGGCTACACCTTC. The variable domain in full, completed from reference TRBV5-4 and TRBJ1-2, reads ETGVTQSPTHLIKTRGQQVTLRCSSQSGHNTVSWYQQALGQGPQFIFQYYREEENGRGNFPPRFSGLQFPNYSSELNVNALELDDSALYLCASSWGTGGNGYTFGSGTRLTVV.

The chain joins TRBV10-3 to TRBJ2-2, with 9 bases lining up with TRBD1. Germline V lookup: CDR1 ENHRY, CDR2 SYGVKD. V dropped 5 bases and J dropped 1; count of bases not matched to a gene: 5. CDR3 length: 16 amino acids. The CDR3 bases are TGTGCCATCAGTCCCCCGGGACAGGGGAACACCGGGGAGCTGTTTTTT. This gives the protein CAISPPGQGNTGELFF.